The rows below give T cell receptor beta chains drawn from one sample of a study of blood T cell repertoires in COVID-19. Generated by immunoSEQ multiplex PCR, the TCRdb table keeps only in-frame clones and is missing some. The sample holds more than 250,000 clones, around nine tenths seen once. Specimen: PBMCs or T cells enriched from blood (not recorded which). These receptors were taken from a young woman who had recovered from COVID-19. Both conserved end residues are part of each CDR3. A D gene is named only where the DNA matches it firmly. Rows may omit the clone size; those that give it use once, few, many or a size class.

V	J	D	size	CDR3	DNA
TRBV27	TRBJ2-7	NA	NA	CASSLGGKPYEQYF	TGTGCCAGCAGTTTAGGCGGGAAGCCATACGAGCAGTACTTC
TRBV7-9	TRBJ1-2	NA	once	CASNHREGNYGYTF	TGTGCCAGCAACCACAGGGAGGGTAACTATGGCTACACCTTC
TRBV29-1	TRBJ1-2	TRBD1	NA	CTDLQDRGRLGDGYTF	TGCACCGACCTTCAGGACAGGGGACGACTCGGAGATGGCTACACCTTC
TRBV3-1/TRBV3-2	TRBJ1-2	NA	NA	CASSQPAAGGTLHGYTF	TGTGCCAGCAGCCAACCCGCCGCAGGTGGCACCTTGCATGGCTACACCTTC
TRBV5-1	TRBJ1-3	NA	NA	CASSLDSRNTIYF	TGCGCCAGCAGCTTGGACAGCCGAAACACCATATATTTT
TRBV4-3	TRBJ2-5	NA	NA	CASSQDRFDGGGSGETQYF	TGCGCCAGCAGCCAAGACCGGTTTGACGGGGGAGGCTCGGGAGAGACCCAGTACTTC
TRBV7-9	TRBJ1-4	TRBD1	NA	CASSLGQGAHEKLFF	TGTGCCAGCAGCCTAGGACAGGGGGCACATGAAAAACTGTTTTTT
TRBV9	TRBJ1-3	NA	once	CASRAGDGNTIYF	TGTGCCAGCAGGGCAGGGGACGGAAACACCATATATTTT
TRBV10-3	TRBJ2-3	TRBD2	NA	CAISEPQSGTSGSSDTQYF	TGTGCCATCAGTGAACCCCAATCGGGGACTAGCGGGAGTTCTGATACGCAGTATTTT
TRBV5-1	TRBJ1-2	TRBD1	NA	CASSPTRTGIYGYTF	TGCGCCAGCAGCCCTACGAGGACAGGGATCTATGGCTACACCTTC
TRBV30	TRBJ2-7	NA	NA	CAWSRDTTTYEQYF	TGTGCCTGGAGTCGGGACACCACCACCTACGAGCAGTACTTC
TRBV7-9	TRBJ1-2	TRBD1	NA	CASSLAGQGLYGYTF	TGTGCCAGCAGCTTGGCGGGACAGGGTCTCTATGGCTACACCTTC
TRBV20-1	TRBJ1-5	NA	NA	CSASWARSSDQPQHF	TGCAGTGCTAGTTGGGCGAGAAGTAGTGATCAGCCCCAGCATTTT
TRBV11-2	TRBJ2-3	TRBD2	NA	CASSRGTSGRGDTQYF	TGTGCCAGCAGCCGAGGGACTAGCGGGAGGGGGGATACGCAGTATTTT
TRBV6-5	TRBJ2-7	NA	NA	CASSYSVYEQYF	TGTGCCAGCAGTTATTCGGTTTACGAGCAGTACTTC
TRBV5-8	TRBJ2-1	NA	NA	CASSLVAGSSYNEQFF	TGTGCCAGCAGCTTGGTTGCGGGTAGCTCCTACAATGAGCAGTTCTTC